The next 30 T cell receptor beta chains were all read from a single sample in a study of blood T cell repertoires in COVID-19. Sequencing used immunoSEQ multiplex PCR; TCRdb keeps in-frame clones, though not all of them. The profile shows some 170,000 clones, 70% to 80% of them singletons. The sample comprised PBMCs or T cells enriched from blood (not recorded which). The origin of the receptors is a woman aged 50 to 60 who had recovered from COVID-19.

The genes are TRBV9 and TRBJ2-2; 8 nucleotides match TRBD2. The CDR3 consists of 16 residues. Unmatched junction bases numbered 7, after V lost 0 bases and J lost 6 bases. CDR1 SGDLS and CDR2 YYNGEE come from the germline V gene. The CDR3 sequence: CASSVGSSGMPGELFF. The CDR3 DNA is TGTGCCAGCAGCGTAGGGAGTAGCGGGATGCCCGGGGAGCTGTTTTTT.

The chain carries TRBV28 and TRBJ2-5, with D perhaps matching TRBD1 (7 bases). The CDR3 is 14 amino acids. Per the germline V gene, CDR1 is MDHEN and CDR2 is SYDVKM. Trimming cost V 2 bases and J 5 bases, with 12 bases left between them. The CDR3 DNA sequence: TGTGCCAGCAGTTTAACAGGGGCGGGGGAGACCCAGTACTTC. Translated, it gives CASSLTGAGETQYF.

In its sample, this clone was seen a few times. The rearrangement links TRBV6-5 to TRBJ1-1; 9 bases fit TRBD1. Trimming removed 4 bases from V and 5 bases from J; junction bases left unmatched: 5. In germline, CDR1 is MNHEY, CDR2 SVGAGI. The CDR3 is 14 amino acids. CDR3 sequence reads: CASSSGQGKTEAFF. The CDR3 DNA sequence: TGTGCCAGCAGTTCCGGACAGGGGAAGACTGAAGCTTTCTTT.

J is TRBJ1-3 and V is TRBV6-5; TRBD1 is a possible D gene (5 bases). V was trimmed by 8 bases and J by 1 base, leaving 9 bases between them. CDR3 size: 13 residues. Germline CDR1 MNHEY, CDR2 SVGAGI. The CDR3 region has the DNA TGTGCCAGCCGACGGGGGTCTGGAAACACCATATATTTT. Protein product: CASRRGSGNTIYF.

The chain employs TRBV19 and TRBJ2-6, with TRBD2 matching over 15 bases. In germline, CDR1 is LNHDA, CDR2 SQIVND (reference sequence). The J segment lost 4 bases and the V segment lost 5 bases, leaving 12 bases of the junction unmatched. This CDR3 has 20 residues. This CDR3 reads CASSFLGLAGGPTGANVLTF. CDR3 bases: TGTGCCAGTAGTTTTTTAGGACTAGCGGGAGGGCCTACCGGGGCCAACGTCCTGACTTTC.

V gene TRBV14 combines with J gene TRBJ2-3; 8 bases match TRBD2. J gave up 0 bases and V 0 bases, and 2 bases lay outside the gene matches. This CDR3 comprises 16 residues. CDR1 and CDR2 from the germline V gene are SGHDN and FVKESK. CDR3 DNA sequence: TGTGCCAGCAGCCAAGAGACGGGAGGGAGCACAGATACGCAGTATTTT. As protein: CASSQETGGSTDTQYF.

The table lists this clone with a few counts. The rearrangement uses TRBV5-1 and TRBJ1-6; weak D call: TRBD1 (6 bases). Germline CDR1 SGHRS, CDR2 YFSETQ. With 4 bases removed from V and 0 bases from J, the gap between germline ends came to 14 bases. The CDR3 consists of 17 residues. CDR3 in amino acids: CASSLTGIVSYNSPLHF. Written as DNA, the CDR3 is TGCGCCAGCAGCCTTACAGGGATTGTCTCCTATAATTCACCCCTCCACTTT.

The gene calls are TRBV6-5 and TRBJ2-5, with TRBD1 as a possible D gene (6 bases). Germline V gene sequence: CDR1 MNHEY, CDR2 SVGAGI. The CDR3 sequence is 16 residues long. V was shortened by 0 bases and J by 2 bases, with 13 bases between the two germline ends. The CDR3 loop reads CASSYSLTGIQETQYF. In DNA, the CDR3 is TGTGCCAGCAGTTACTCGCTCACAGGGATTCAAGAGACCCAGTACTTC.

The chain is built from TRBV7-9 and TRBJ1-1; possibly TRBD1 for D (6 bases). CDR1 is SEHNR, CDR2 FQNEAQ, per germline (reference sequence). The CDR3 sequence is 14 residues long. V lost 3 bases, J lost 6 bases, and 14 bases lay in between. CDR3 coding DNA: TGTGCCAGCAGCTTGGTTACCGGGACACCTGAAGCTTTCTTT. Translating gives CASSLVTGTPEAFF. The whole variable domain, filled in from reference TRBV7-9 and TRBJ1-1, reads DTGVSQNPRHKITKRGQNVTFRCDPISEHNRLYWYRQTLGQGPEFLTYFQNEAQLEKSRLLSDRFSAERPKGSFSTLEIQRTEQGDSAMYLCASSLVTGTPEAFFGQGTRLTVV.

The chain couples TRBV9 to TRBJ2-5, with D perhaps TRBD2 (6 bases). Germline CDR1 and CDR2: SGDLS and YYNGEE. V shed 0 bases and J shed 5 bases, with 17 bases lying between them. This CDR3 region has 16 residues. CDR3 nucleotides: TGTGCCAGCAGCGTAGGGCCGGGAGCCGGATATGAGACCCAGTACTTC. It translates to CASSVGPGAGYETQYF.

This clone was recorded a few times. J is TRBJ2-7 and V is TRBV28, with 9 bases identical to TRBD1. The CDR3 contains 14 residues. The germline V gene encodes CDR1 MDHEN and CDR2 SYDVKM. V was clipped by 5 bases and J by 2 bases; unmatched bases: 4. This CDR3 is CASSTTGGAYEQYF. Here the CDR3 DNA reads TGTGCCAGCAGTACCACAGGGGGCGCCTACGAGCAGTACTTC.

The genes are TRBV4-1 and TRBJ2-2, with 11 bases aligning to TRBD2. Germline V gene lookup returns CDR1 MGHRA and CDR2 YSYEKL. This CDR3 has 17 residues. J was trimmed by 3 bases and V by 1 base; bases with no gene match: 4. The CDR3: CASSQVAGGWYTGELFF. The CDR3 DNA sequence: TGCGCCAGCAGCCAAGTAGCGGGAGGGTGGTACACCGGGGAGCTGTTTTTT.

This chain links TRBV6-1 with TRBJ2-5; TRBD2 aligns across 10 bases. CDR1 and CDR2 from the germline V gene are MNHNS and SASEGT. The CDR3 length is 16 residues. With V trimmed by 2 bases and J by 5 bases, 8 bases remained unmatched. The CDR3 loop reads CASSEQPSGRGETQYF. Here the CDR3 DNA reads TGTGCCAGCAGTGAACAGCCTAGCGGGAGAGGGGAGACCCAGTACTTC.

The chain recombines TRBV21-1 with TRBJ2-6; TRBD1, the table's D call, was not compared with the DNA. TRBV21-1 has pseudogene status. The CDR3 covers 19 residues. The CDR3 DNA follows: TGTGCCAGCAGCAAAAGTGACAGGGGGTTCTCTGTTGGGGCCAACGTCCTGACTTTC. This codes for CASSKSDRGFSVGANVLTF.

This chain links TRBV4-1 with TRBJ2-5, with 7 bases that match TRBD2. The CDR3 covers 16 residues. V shed 3 bases, J shed 4 bases, and the junction held 11 bases outside the gene matches. From germline, CDR1 is MGHRA and CDR2 YSYEKL. This CDR3 is CASSHRGSGGGETQYF. The CDR3 DNA sequence: TGCGCCAGCAGCCATCGTGGGTCGGGGGGAGGAGAGACCCAGTACTTC.

This clone appeared a single time. This chain links TRBV5-4 with TRBJ1-2, with 7 bases matching TRBD1. V lost 7 bases and J lost 5; bases outside the gene matches: 5. Germline V gives CDR1 SGHNT, CDR2 YYREEE (reference sequence). The length of the CDR3 is 12 residues. CDR3 DNA: TGTGCCAGCTACCGGGACAGTTATGGCTACACCTTC. Its translation is CASYRDSYGYTF.

The chain couples TRBV30 to TRBJ2-2; the D is unclear. The germline V gene has CDR1 GTSNPN and CDR2 SVGIG (reference sequence). V lost 4 bases and J 5 bases, leaving 8 bases between the germline ends. The CDR3 extends over 12 amino acids. The DNA of the CDR3 is TGTGCCTGGACGCGAGGAACCGGGGAGCTGTTTTTT. This translates into CAWTRGTGELFF.

The chain employs TRBV6-6 and TRBJ2-3; D unresolved. This CDR3 has 15 residues. The V end lost 4 bases, the J end lost 6 bases, and 17 bases lay between the germline ends. Germline assignment: CDR1 MNHNY and CDR2 SVGAGI (reference sequence). CDR3 sequence reads: CASSSLRSLFDTQYF. As DNA, the CDR3 is TGTGCCAGCAGTTCCCTTCGGTCCCTCTTCGATACGCAGTATTTT.

This clone was recorded a few times. J is TRBJ2-2 and V is TRBV11-2, with 12 bases fitting TRBD2. The ends lost 5 bases at V and 2 bases at J; junction bases unmatched: 12. Germline CDR1 and CDR2: SGHAT and FQNNGV. The CDR3 loop spans 19 amino acids. This CDR3 is CASSHRLLLAGGNTGELFF. The CDR3 bases are TGTGCCAGCAGCCATAGACTATTACTAGCGGGAGGTAACACCGGGGAGCTGTTTTTT.

The table lists this clone with a few counts. This chain joins TRBV12-3 or TRBV12-4 and TRBJ1-6; the D is unclear. V was pared by 4 bases and J by 16 bases, with 11 bases between. The CDR3 is made up of 11 amino acids. CDR3 nucleotide sequence: TGTGCCAGCAGTTACACATTTACGCTCCACTTT. It specifies CASSYTFTLHF.

The V and J genes are TRBV10-1 and TRBJ2-7; tentatively, D is TRBD2 (7 bases). Germline values: CDR1 WNHNN, CDR2 SYGVQD (reference sequence). Trimming cost V 1 base and J 0 bases, with 10 bases left between them. The CDR3 runs 15 residues. CDR3 sequence: CASSEWGGSSYEQYF. The CDR3 nucleotides are TGCGCCAGCAGTGAGTGGGGGGGCAGCTCCTACGAGCAGTACTTC.

V and J are TRBV28 and TRBJ1-4; the D gene is possibly TRBD1 (5 bases). The ends were cut back, 3 bases at V and 2 bases at J, with 10 bases in the middle. This CDR3 contains 15 residues. Germline V gene sequence: CDR1 MDHEN, CDR2 SYDVKM. The CDR3 region has the DNA TGTGCCAGCAGTTTTCCGACAGCCACTAATGAAAAACTGTTTTTT. Its translation is CASSFPTATNEKLFF.

This clone appeared once. The rearrangement links TRBV4-1 to TRBJ1-4, with D unresolved. The CDR3 spans 16 residues. The germline gives CDR1 MGHRA, CDR2 YSYEKL. V lost 3 bases to trimming and J lost 0 bases, with 11 bases between them. The DNA of the CDR3 is TGCGCCAGCAGCCACGAGTACGGAGCAACTAATGAAAAACTGTTTTTT. Protein sequence: CASSHEYGATNEKLFF.

This clone was detected only once. The chain recombines TRBV7-9 with TRBJ1-1; no clear D. The CDR3 runs to 13 residues. Germline loops: CDR1 SEHNR, CDR2 FQNEAQ (reference sequence). The V gene lost 5 bases and the J gene lost 10 bases, with 17 bases spanning the gap. Written as DNA, the CDR3 is TGTGCCAGCAGCACCGGCGGGTTTCTCGGAGCTTTCTTT. It yields the protein CASSTGGFLGAFF.

The J gene is TRBJ1-4, the V gene TRBV5-6; tentative D call: TRBD1 (6 bases). The CDR3 spans 14 residues. Trimming left V 0 bases short and J 5 bases short, with 8 bases between. Per the germline V gene, CDR1 is SGHDT and CDR2 is YYEEEE. CDR3 region: CASSLDRVNEKLFF. In nucleotides, the CDR3 is TGTGCCAGCAGCTTGGACAGGGTCAATGAAAAACTGTTTTTT.

This rearrangement joins TRBV28 to TRBJ1-4, with D possibly matching TRBD1 (5 bases). The germline V and J ends were trimmed by 7 bases and 2 bases, with 14 bases remaining between them. Germline V CDR1 and CDR2: MDHEN, SYDVKM. The CDR3 is 15 amino acids. CDR3 sequence reads: CASIGFGGTNEKLFF. The CDR3 DNA is TGTGCCAGCATCGGGTTTGGGGGGACTAATGAAAAACTGTTTTTT.

The sample holds a few counts of this clone. The V call is TRBV29-1, the J call TRBJ2-1, with D hard to call. This CDR3 comprises 14 residues. Germline CDR1 is SQVTM and CDR2 is ANQGSEA. Trimming removed 3 bases at V and 0 bases at J, with 9 bases between. CDR3 DNA: TGCAGCGTTGATGGGCAGGACTCCTACAATGAGCAGTTCTTC. This gives the protein CSVDGQDSYNEQFF.

The chain couples TRBV4-1 to TRBJ2-5; 8 positions match TRBD1. The germline V gene has CDR1 MGHRA and CDR2 YSYEKL. The V segment lost 2 bases and the J segment 4 bases; nucleotides outside the gene matches: 6. This CDR3 contains 15 residues. CDR3 protein: CASSQPDRVRETQYF. In nucleotides, the CDR3 is TGCGCCAGCAGCCAACCGGACAGGGTGCGAGAGACCCAGTACTTC.

The chain joins TRBV3-1 (or the pseudogene TRBV3-2) to TRBJ2-7; 9 bases fit TRBD2. V was clipped by 4 bases and J by 4 bases; unmatched bases: 2. The CDR3 extends over 13 amino acids. Germline V gene lookup returns CDR1 LGHDT and CDR2 YNNKEL (reference sequence). CDR3 protein: CASSPAGGYEQYF. CDR3 coding DNA: TGTGCCAGCAGCCCCGCGGGAGGGTACGAGCAGTACTTC.

V is TRBV6-1 and J is TRBJ1-6; 7 bases fit TRBD1. The V and J ends lost 3 bases and 7 bases, in that order; junction bases with no gene match: 3. Germline CDR1 and CDR2: MNHNS and SASEGT. The CDR3 contains 14 residues. The CDR3 protein is CASSETGLNSPLHF. The CDR3 nucleotides read TGTGCCAGCAGTGAGACAGGGTTGAATTCACCCCTCCACTTT.